These T cell receptor beta chains were read from a single sample in a study of neurological immune-mediated disorders. TCRdb processed the 5' RACE reads anew with MiXCR; each CDR3 protein has one entry. The repertoire holds tens of thousands of distinct CDR3 sequences, 13% to 15% seen once, with 6.8% in the top ten. The specimen was PBMCs. These receptors all stem from a woman aged 45-59 years in good health. The CDR3 runs from the conserved cysteine through the conserved F or W. The D gene is left open where the match is weak. Size tells how often a clone was seen (once, few, many) or the class of an expanded clone, and some rows leave it out.

D	V	J	size	CDR3	DNA
TRBD1	TRBV6-2/TRBV6-3	TRBJ2-1	many	CASSYVGQGAGEQFF	TGTGCCAGCAGTTACGTAGGACAGGGGGCCGGTGAGCAGTTCTTC
TRBD1	TRBV5-1	TRBJ1-2	many	CASSPSRGTAYGYTF	TGCGCCAGCAGCCCGTCGAGAGGGACAGCCTATGGCTACACCTTC
TRBD1	TRBV5-1	TRBJ1-4	many	CASGFGQVNEKLFF	TGCGCCAGCGGGTTCGGACAGGTTAATGAAAAACTGTTTTTT
TRBD1	TRBV7-6	TRBJ2-1	.	CASSPQGASGSYNEQFF	TGTGCCAGCAGTCCCCAGGGGGCTAGTGGGTCCTACAATGAGCAGTTCTTC
TRBD2	TRBV7-9	TRBJ2-3	many	CASSFYTSGGTDTQYF	TGTGCCAGCAGCTTTTACACTAGCGGGGGCACAGATACGCAGTATTTT
.	TRBV20-1	TRBJ1-1	many	CSARELGSTEAFF	TGCAGTGCTAGAGAGTTGGGGAGCACTGAAGCTTTCTTT
TRBD2	TRBV5-1	TRBJ2-1	.	CASSLRTSGNNEQFF	TGCGCCAGCAGCTTGAGGACTAGCGGCAACAATGAGCAGTTCTTC
.	TRBV20-1	TRBJ1-4	many	CSARDVLGLTEKLFF	TGCAGTGCTAGAGACGTCTTGGGACTCACTGAAAAACTGTTTTTT
.	TRBV7-8	TRBJ1-2	.	CASSSPWPVGPTAGKGYTF	TGTGCCAGCAGCTCCCCGTGGCCTGTGGGCCCAACGGCGGGAAAGGGCTACACCTTC
.	TRBV15	TRBJ1-5	many	CATSNSNQPQHF	TGTGCCACCAGTAATAGCAATCAGCCCCAGCATTTT
TRBD2	TRBV3-1	TRBJ2-1	many	CASSTWSGSRNEQFF	TGTGCCAGCAGTACATGGAGCGGGAGCCGCAATGAGCAGTTCTTC
.	TRBV29-1	TRBJ2-2	many	CSVKGGGSTTGELFF	TGCAGCGTTAAAGGGGGGGGGTCAACCACCGGGGAGCTGTTTTTT
.	TRBV5-6	TRBJ2-7	.	CTSSFGSGLIKQYF	TGTACCAGTAGCTTCGGATCTGGGCTGATCAAGCAGTACTTC
TRBD1	TRBV28	TRBJ2-7	many	CASSYGGGQGYEQYF	TGTGCCAGCAGTTATGGGGGAGGACAGGGGTACGAGCAGTACTTC
.	TRBV5-4	TRBJ2-7	.	CASSLDGQVPYEQYF	TGTGCCAGCAGCTTGGATGGGCAGGTCCCCTACGAGCAGTACTTC
.	TRBV18	TRBJ2-7	many	CASSQGVYEQYF	TGTGCCAGCTCACAGGGTGTCTACGAGCAGTACTTC
.	TRBV28	TRBJ2-7	many	CASSLGGASSYYEQYF	TGTGCCAGCAGTTTGGGGGGGGCCTCGAGCTACTACGAGCAGTACTTC
.	TRBV29-1	TRBJ2-5	many	CSVNEGQETQYF	TGCAGCGTCAACGAGGGGCAAGAGACCCAGTACTTC
TRBD1	TRBV20-1	TRBJ1-2	many	CSARMLAGGEDGYTF	TGCAGTGCTAGAATGTTGGCAGGGGGGGAGGATGGCTACACCTTC
TRBD1	TRBV20-1	TRBJ1-1	many	CSAISGPQGRAFF	TGCAGTGCCATAAGTGGGCCACAGGGGAGAGCTTTCTTT
.	TRBV27	TRBJ1-6	.	CASRINTGYRYYNSPLHF	TGTGCCAGCAGGATAAATACAGGGTATCGCTACTATAATTCACCCCTCCACTTT
.	TRBV7-2	TRBJ2-1	many	CASTPYRTAEEQFF	TGTGCCAGCACCCCTTACCGGACCGCGGAGGAGCAGTTCTTC
TRBD1	TRBV5-1	TRBJ1-1	many	CASSVGQTSGPEAFF	TGCGCCAGCAGCGTGGGACAGACGTCCGGGCCTGAAGCTTTCTTT
.	TRBV7-9	TRBJ1-3	many	CASSSGHVSGNTIYF	TGTGCCAGCAGCTCTGGACACGTCTCTGGAAACACCATATATTTT
TRBD1	TRBV20-1	TRBJ2-1	many	CSAPRGRNEQFF	TGCAGTGCCCCTAGGGGGCGGAATGAGCAGTTCTTC
.	TRBV5-1	TRBJ2-2	many	CASSLGNANTGELFF	TGCGCCAGCAGCTTGGGCAACGCGAACACCGGGGAGCTGTTTTTT
TRBD1	TRBV28	TRBJ1-1	many	CASSLAPGGNTEAFF	TGTGCCAGCAGTTTAGCCCCAGGGGGCAACACTGAAGCTTTCTTT
.	TRBV5-1	TRBJ2-1	many	CASSQEAFKQFF	TGCGCCAGCAGCCAGGAGGCTTTTAAGCAGTTCTTC
.	TRBV5-1	TRBJ1-5	few	CASSFGTGPAQPQHF	TGCGCCAGCAGCTTTGGCACAGGGCCTGCTCAGCCCCAGCATTTT